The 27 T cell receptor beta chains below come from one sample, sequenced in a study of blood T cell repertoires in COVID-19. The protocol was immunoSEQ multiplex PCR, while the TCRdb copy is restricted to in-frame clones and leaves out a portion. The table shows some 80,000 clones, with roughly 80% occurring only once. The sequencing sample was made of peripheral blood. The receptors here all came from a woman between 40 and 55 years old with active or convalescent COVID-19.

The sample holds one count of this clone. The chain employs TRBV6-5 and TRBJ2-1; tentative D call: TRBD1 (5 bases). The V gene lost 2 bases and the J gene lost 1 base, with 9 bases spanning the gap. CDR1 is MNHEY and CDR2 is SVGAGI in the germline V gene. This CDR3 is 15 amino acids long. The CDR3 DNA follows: TGTGCCAGCAGTTACGGGCAGGGTTCCTACAATGAGCAGTTCTTC. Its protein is CASSYGQGSYNEQFF.

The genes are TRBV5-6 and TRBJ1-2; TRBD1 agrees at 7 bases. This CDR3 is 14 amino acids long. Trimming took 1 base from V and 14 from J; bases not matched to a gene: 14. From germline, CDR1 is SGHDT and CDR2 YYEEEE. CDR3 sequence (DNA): TGTGCCAGCAGCTTGCTACGTGGGGACAGTCCAAAGACCTTC. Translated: CASSLLRGDSPKTF.

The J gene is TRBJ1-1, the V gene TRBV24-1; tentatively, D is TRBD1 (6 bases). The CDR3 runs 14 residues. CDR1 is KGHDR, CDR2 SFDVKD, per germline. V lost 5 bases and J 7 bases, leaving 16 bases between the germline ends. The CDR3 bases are TGTGCCACCAGTGCTGATACAGGGTTTGGTGAAGCTTTCTTT. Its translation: CATSADTGFGEAFF.

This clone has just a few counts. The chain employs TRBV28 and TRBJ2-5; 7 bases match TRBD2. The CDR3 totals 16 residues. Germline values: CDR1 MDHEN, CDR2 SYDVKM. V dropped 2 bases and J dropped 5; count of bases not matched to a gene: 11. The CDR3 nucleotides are TGTGCCAGCAGTTTACGGGCGGGAGCGTTTGGGGAGACCCAGTACTTC. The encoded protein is CASSLRAGAFGETQYF.

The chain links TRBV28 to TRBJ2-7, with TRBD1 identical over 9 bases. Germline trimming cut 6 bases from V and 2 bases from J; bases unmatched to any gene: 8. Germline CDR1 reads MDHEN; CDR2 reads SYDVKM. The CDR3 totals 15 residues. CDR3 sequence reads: CASRSETGGAYEQYF. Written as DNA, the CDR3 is TGTGCCAGCAGATCCGAGACAGGGGGGGCCTACGAGCAGTACTTC.

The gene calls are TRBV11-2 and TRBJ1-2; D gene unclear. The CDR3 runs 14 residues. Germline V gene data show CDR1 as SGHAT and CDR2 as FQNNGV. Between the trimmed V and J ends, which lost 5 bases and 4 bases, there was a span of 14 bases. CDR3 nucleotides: TGTGCCAGCAGCCCTCATCCGGGGAGCTATGGCTACACCTTC. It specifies CASSPHPGSYGYTF.

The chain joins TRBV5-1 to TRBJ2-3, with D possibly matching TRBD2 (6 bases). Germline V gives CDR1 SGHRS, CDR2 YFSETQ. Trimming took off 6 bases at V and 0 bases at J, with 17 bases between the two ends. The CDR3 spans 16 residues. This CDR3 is CASNRGGVTSTDTQYF. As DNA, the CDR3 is TGCGCCAGCAATAGGGGCGGGGTGACTAGCACAGATACGCAGTATTTT.

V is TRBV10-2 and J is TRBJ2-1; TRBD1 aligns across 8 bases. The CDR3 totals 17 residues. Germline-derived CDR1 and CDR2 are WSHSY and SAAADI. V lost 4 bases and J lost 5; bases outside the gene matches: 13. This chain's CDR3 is CASSAQGAAGQDNEQFF. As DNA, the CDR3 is TGCGCCAGCAGTGCCCAGGGGGCAGCGGGTCAGGACAATGAGCAGTTCTTC.

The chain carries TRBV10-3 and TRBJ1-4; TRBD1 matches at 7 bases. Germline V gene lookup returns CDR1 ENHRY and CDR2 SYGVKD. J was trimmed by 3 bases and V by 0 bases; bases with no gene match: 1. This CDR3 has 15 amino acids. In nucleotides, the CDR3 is TGTGCCATCAGTGAGTCAGGACAGGCTAATGAAAAACTGTTTTTT. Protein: CAISESGQANEKLFF.

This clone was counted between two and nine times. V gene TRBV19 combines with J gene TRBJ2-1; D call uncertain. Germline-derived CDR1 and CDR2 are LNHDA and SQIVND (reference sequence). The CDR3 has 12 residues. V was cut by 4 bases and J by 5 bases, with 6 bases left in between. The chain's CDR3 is CASSTRNNEQFF. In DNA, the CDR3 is TGTGCCAGTAGTACTAGGAACAATGAGCAGTTCTTC.

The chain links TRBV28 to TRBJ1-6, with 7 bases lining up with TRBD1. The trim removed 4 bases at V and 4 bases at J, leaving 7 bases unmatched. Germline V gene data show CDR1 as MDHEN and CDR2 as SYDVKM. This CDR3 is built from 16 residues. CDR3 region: CASSWPGGRYNSPLHF. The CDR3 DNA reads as TGTGCCAGCAGTTGGCCAGGGGGGAGGTATAATTCACCCCTCCACTTT. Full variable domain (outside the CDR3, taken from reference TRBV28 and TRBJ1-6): DVKVTQSSRYLVKRTGEKVFLECVQDMDHENMFWYRQDPGLGLRLIYFSYDVKMKEKGDIPEGYSVSREKKERFSLILESASTNQTSMYLCASSWPGGRYNSPLHFGNGTRLTVT.

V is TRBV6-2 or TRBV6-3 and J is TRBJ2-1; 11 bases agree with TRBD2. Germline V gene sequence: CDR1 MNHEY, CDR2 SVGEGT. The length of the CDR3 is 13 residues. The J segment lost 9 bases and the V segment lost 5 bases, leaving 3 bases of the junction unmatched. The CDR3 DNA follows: TGTGCCAGCAGTCTAGCGGGGGGTGGTGAGCAGTTCTTC. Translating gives CASSLAGGGEQFF.

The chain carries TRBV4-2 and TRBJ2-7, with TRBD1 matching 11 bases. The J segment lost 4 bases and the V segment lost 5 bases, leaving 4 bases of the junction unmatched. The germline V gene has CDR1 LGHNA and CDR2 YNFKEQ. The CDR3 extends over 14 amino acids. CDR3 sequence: CASSSRDRGYEQYF. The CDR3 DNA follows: TGTGCCAGCAGCTCCCGGGACAGGGGGTACGAGCAGTACTTC.

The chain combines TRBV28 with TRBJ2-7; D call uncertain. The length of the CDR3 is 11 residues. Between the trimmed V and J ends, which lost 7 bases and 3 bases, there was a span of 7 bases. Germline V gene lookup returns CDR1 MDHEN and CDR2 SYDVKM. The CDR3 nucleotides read TGTGCCAGCACCGGCGGCTACGAGCAGTACTTC. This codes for CASTGGYEQYF.

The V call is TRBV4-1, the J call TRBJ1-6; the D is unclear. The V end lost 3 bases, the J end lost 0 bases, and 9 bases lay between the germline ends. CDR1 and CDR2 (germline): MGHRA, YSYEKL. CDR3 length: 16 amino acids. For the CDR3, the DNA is TGCGCCAGCAGCCAGTTGAAGAGCTCCTATAATTCACCCCTCCACTTT. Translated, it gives CASSQLKSSYNSPLHF.

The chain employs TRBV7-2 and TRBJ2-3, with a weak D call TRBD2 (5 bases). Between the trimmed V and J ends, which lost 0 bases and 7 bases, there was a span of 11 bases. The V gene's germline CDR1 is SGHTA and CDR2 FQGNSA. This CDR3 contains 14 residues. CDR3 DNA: TGTGCCAGCAGCTTAGCCCTGCTAGCAAATACGCAGTATTTT. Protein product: CASSLALLANTQYF.

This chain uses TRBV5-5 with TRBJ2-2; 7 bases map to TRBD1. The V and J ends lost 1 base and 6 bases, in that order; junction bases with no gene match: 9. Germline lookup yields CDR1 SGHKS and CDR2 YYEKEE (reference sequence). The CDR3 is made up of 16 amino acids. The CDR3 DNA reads TGTGCCAGCAGCTTGCTGACAGGGCTTGTGGCCGGGGAGCTGTTTTTT. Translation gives CASSLLTGLVAGELFF.

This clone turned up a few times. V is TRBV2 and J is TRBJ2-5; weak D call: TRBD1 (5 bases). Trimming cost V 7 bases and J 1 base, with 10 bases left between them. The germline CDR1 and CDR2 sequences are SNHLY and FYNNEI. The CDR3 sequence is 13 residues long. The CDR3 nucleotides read TGTGCCAGCATTGGGCAGGGCCAAGAGACCCAGTACTTC. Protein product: CASIGQGQETQYF.

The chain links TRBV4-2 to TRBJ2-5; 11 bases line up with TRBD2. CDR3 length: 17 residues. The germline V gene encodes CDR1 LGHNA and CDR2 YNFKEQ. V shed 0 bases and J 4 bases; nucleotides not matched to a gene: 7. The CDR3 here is CASSQDPLTSGGETQYF. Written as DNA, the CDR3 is TGTGCCAGCAGCCAAGATCCCCTAACTAGCGGGGGAGAGACCCAGTACTTC.

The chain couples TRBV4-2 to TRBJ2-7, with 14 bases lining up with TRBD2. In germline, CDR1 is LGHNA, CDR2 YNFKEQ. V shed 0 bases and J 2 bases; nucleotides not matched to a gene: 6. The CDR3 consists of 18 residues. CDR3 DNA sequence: TGTGCCAGCAGCCAAGATCTGGGGGGACTAGCGGGGGCCTACGAGCAGTACTTC. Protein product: CASSQDLGGLAGAYEQYF.

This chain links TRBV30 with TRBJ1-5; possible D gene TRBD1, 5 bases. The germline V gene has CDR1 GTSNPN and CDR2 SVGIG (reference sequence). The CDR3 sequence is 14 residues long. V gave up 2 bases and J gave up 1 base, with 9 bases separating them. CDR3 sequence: CAWSRGGSNQPQHF. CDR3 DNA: TGTGCCTGGAGTCGGGGGGGGAGCAATCAGCCCCAGCATTTT.

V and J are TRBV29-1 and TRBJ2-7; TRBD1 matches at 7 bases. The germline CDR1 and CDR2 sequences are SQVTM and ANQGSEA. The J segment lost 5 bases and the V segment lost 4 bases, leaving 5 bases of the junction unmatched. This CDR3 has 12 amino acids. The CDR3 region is CSVGGTVNEQYF. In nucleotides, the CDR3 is TGCAGCGTTGGGGGGACAGTAAACGAGCAGTACTTC.

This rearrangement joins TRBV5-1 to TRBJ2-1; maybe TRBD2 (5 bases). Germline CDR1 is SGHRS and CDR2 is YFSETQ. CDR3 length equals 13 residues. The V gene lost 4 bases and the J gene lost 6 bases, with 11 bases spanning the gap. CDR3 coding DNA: TGCGCCAGCAGCCGAATGGCGGGCAATGAGCAGTTCTTC. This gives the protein CASSRMAGNEQFF.

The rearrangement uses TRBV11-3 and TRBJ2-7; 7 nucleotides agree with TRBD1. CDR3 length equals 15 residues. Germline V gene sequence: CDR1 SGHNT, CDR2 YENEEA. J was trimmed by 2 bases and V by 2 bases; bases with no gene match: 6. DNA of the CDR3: TGTGCCAGCAGCTTATTATCCGACAGGGCCTACGAGCAGTACTTC. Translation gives CASSLLSDRAYEQYF.

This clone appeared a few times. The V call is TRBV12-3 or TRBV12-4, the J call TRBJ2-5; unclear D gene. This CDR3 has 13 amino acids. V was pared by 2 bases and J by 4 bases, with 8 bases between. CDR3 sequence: CASSLFARETQYF. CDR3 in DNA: TGTGCCAGCAGTTTATTTGCTAGAGAGACCCAGTACTTC.

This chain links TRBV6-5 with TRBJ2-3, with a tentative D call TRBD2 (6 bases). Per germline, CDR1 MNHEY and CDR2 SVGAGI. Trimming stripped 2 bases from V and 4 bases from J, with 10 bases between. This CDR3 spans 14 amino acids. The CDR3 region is CASSYMGGADTQYF. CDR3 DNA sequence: TGTGCCAGCAGTTACATGGGGGGAGCAGATACGCAGTATTTT.

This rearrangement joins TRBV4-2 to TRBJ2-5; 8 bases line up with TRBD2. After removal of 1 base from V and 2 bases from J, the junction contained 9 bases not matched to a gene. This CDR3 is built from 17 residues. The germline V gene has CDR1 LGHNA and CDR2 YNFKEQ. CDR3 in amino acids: CASSQGFAGGEQETQYF. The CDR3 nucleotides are TGTGCCAGCAGCCAAGGGTTTGCGGGAGGCGAACAAGAGACCCAGTACTTC.